These 18 T cell receptor beta chains were all obtained from the same sample, sequenced in a study of T cells in Graves' hyperthyroidism and ophthalmopathy. TCR beta CDR3 region amplification was performed from RNA transcripts. The TCR CDR3 was amplified in a first-round RT-PCR using the HTBI primer set. TCRdb independently ran MiXCR on the multiplex PCR reads; one entry per CDR3 protein. This sample has hundreds of thousands of distinct CDR3 sequences, with 14% to 15% found just once. The sample was blood. These receptors came from a woman in her 40s with Graves' ophthalmopathy.

This clonotype has more than one count but fewer than ten. This chain links TRBV18 with TRBJ1-5; unclear D gene. In germline, CDR1 is KGHSH, CDR2 LQKENI. This CDR3 contains 13 residues. Trimming removed 8 bases at V and 5 bases at J, with 13 bases between. CDR3 amino acids: CASTAEGDQPQHF. The CDR3 DNA follows: TGTGCCAGCACCGCGGAGGGCGATCAGCCCCAGCATTTT.

There are many counts of this clonotype. The chain employs TRBV6-2 or TRBV6-3 and TRBJ1-2, with 8 bases fitting TRBD1. Germline values: CDR1 MNHEY, CDR2 SVGEGT. This CDR3 has 14 residues. V gave up 4 bases and J gave up 5 bases; unmatched junction bases: 6. CDR3 residues: CASSSTGVLYGYTF. The CDR3 nucleotides read TGTGCCAGCAGTTCGACAGGGGTTTTGTATGGCTACACCTTC.

This clonotype was counted a few times. The chain recombines TRBV7-9 with TRBJ1-1, with a weak D call TRBD1 (5 bases). CDR3 length: 15 residues. The V end was cut by 6 bases, the J end by 1 base, with 15 bases between. The germline gives CDR1 SEHNR, CDR2 FQNEAQ (reference sequence). The CDR3 is CASSQPYRRNTEAFF. In DNA form, the CDR3 reads TGTGCCAGCAGTCAACCATACAGGAGGAACACTGAAGCTTTCTTT.

This clonotype was observed many times. V is TRBV6-2 or TRBV6-3 and J is TRBJ2-5, with 7 positions matching TRBD2. Germline loops: CDR1 MNHEY, CDR2 SVGEGT. The CDR3 is 17 residues long. V dropped 1 base and J dropped 5; count of bases not matched to a gene: 13. CDR3 nucleotides: TGTGCCAGCAGTTACTTAGAGGGAGGGTCCGCGGAGGAGACCCAGTACTTC. It is translated as CASSYLEGGSAEETQYF.

This clonotype was observed at least ten times. This chain uses TRBV29-1 with TRBJ1-1, with 9 bases that match TRBD1. J was trimmed by 12 bases and V by 7 bases; bases with no gene match: 15. The CDR3 is made up of 13 amino acids. Germline CDR1 SQVTM, CDR2 ANQGSEA. In nucleotides, the CDR3 is TGCAGCGGGGAGGCCCCCAAGGACAGGGGACCTTTCTTT. Its translation: CSGEAPKDRGPFF.

This clonotype has at least ten counts. This chain joins TRBV28 and TRBJ2-4; possible D gene TRBD2, 6 bases. Germline V gives CDR1 MDHEN, CDR2 SYDVKM. Between the trimmed V and J ends, which lost 2 bases and 8 bases, there was a span of 13 bases. The CDR3 is 14 residues long. The CDR3 nucleotides read TGTGCCAGCAGTTTAGGAACTAGCAGGGACATTCAGTACTTC. Translated: CASSLGTSRDIQYF.

To note about this clonotype: This may arise from a read error, as a much more abundant clone is one base away. The chain links TRBV6-5 to TRBJ1-6, with unresolved D. V was trimmed by 2 bases and J by 5 bases, leaving 7 bases between them. Germline-derived CDR1 and CDR2 are MNHEY and SVGAGI. This CDR3 contains 14 residues. The CDR3 nucleotides read TGTGCCAGCAGTTACGAAACAGATAATTCACCCCTCCACTTT. It translates to CASSYETDNSPLHF.

This clonotype was observed at least ten times. V and J are TRBV7-2 and TRBJ2-7; no clear D gene. V shed 5 bases and J shed 5 bases, with 16 bases lying between them. CDR1 SGHTA and CDR2 FQGNSA come from the germline V gene. The CDR3 has 14 amino acids. CDR3 DNA sequence: TGTGCCAGCAGCCCGCCGTCCATTGTGCACGAGCAGTACTTC. Amino acids: CASSPPSIVHEQYF.

There are many counts of this clonotype. J is TRBJ2-7 and V is TRBV20-1, with 10 bases fitting TRBD2. Germline V gene lookup returns CDR1 DFQATT and CDR2 SNEGSKA (reference sequence). The CDR3 runs to 14 residues. V lost 1 base and J lost 5; bases outside the gene matches: 5. Here the CDR3 DNA reads TGCAGTGCTAGAGGGCTAGCGGGAGTGAACGAGCAGTACTTC. It yields the protein CSARGLAGVNEQYF.

At least ten counts were recorded for this clonotype. The CDR3 does not close with the conserved phenylalanine or tryptophan, likely indicating a read error. This chain connects TRBV6-5 to TRBJ1-1; D gene ambiguous. The CDR3 is 14 residues long. The ends were cut back, 0 bases at V and 3 bases at J, with 8 bases in the middle. Germline V gene data show CDR1 as MNHEY and CDR2 as SVGAGI. The CDR3 sequence is CASSYSRRDTEAFL. CDR3 DNA sequence: TGTGCCAGCAGTTACTCCAGACGGGACACTGAAGCTTTCCTT.

This clonotype has at least ten counts. Written as DNA, the CDR3 is TGTGCCTGGAAACGGTACGAGCAGTACTTC. Translating it yields CAWKRYEQYF. This chain links TRBV30 with TRBJ2-7; no definite D call. V was clipped by 4 bases and J by 4 bases, with 5 bases between them. Looked up from germline, CDR1 is GTSNPN and CDR2 is SVGIG (reference sequence). This CDR3 contains 10 residues.

Written as DNA, the CDR3 is TGTGCCTGGAGTAGGGGCGGACTCAATCAGCCCCAGCATTTT. Its translation is CAWSRGGLNQPQHF. This chain connects TRBV30 to TRBJ1-5; a possible D gene is TRBD1 (5 bases). V lost 2 bases to trimming and J lost 3 bases, with 11 bases between them. The CDR3 has 14 residues. The germline CDR1 and CDR2 sequences are GTSNPN and SVGIG (reference sequence).

The table lists this clonotype with many counts. This chain connects TRBV19 to TRBJ1-1; D is uncertain. Germline CDR1 is LNHDA and CDR2 is SQIVND (reference sequence). V was cut by 1 base and J by 3 bases, with 9 bases left in between. The CDR3 length is 14 residues. CDR3 sequence: CASSIVPEDTEAFF. The DNA for the CDR3 is TGTGCCAGTAGTATAGTCCCCGAGGACACTGAAGCTTTCTTT.

The chain joins TRBV3-1 to TRBJ1-2, with D perhaps TRBD1 (5 bases). Trimming removed 0 bases from V and 6 bases from J, with 8 bases in between. Germline V gene lookup returns CDR1 LGHDT and CDR2 YNNKEL (reference sequence). This CDR3 is 13 amino acids long. The CDR3 DNA follows: TGTGCCAGCAGCCAAGATGGGGGGAATGGCTACACCTTC. It encodes CASSQDGGNGYTF.

This clonotype occurred many times. The gene calls are TRBV13 and TRBJ2-7, with unresolved D. CDR3 length: 13 residues. V dropped 2 bases and J dropped 1 base, with 6 bases sitting between them. Germline CDR1 is PRHDT and CDR2 is FYEKMQ (reference sequence). CDR3 nucleotide sequence: TGTGCCAGCAGCTTAACAAGGTCCTACGAGCAGTACTTC. Its protein product is CASSLTRSYEQYF.

This clonotype was recorded a few times. The V gene is TRBV19, the J gene TRBJ1-2; TRBD1 agrees at 8 bases. CDR3 size: 13 residues. Germline CDR1 and CDR2: LNHDA and SQIVND (reference sequence). V lost 4 bases, J lost 7 bases, and 5 bases stayed unmatched. The CDR3, as DNA: TGTGCCAGTAGTACCGGACAGGGCGGTGGCTACACCTTC. Its protein is CASSTGQGGGYTF.

The chain links TRBV3-1 to TRBJ2-7; 7 bases match TRBD2. V shed 7 bases and J 2 bases; nucleotides not matched to a gene: 14. In germline, CDR1 is LGHDT, CDR2 YNNKEL (reference sequence). The CDR3 has 16 amino acids. The CDR3 DNA is TGTGCCAGCAAGGATGGGGCTAGCGGAAGAACCTACGAGCAGTACTTC. The encoded protein is CASKDGASGRTYEQYF.

There are many counts of this clonotype. CDR3 sequence reads: CASSLGQGVSGTEAFF. The CDR3 DNA is TGTGCCAGCAGCCTCGGACAGGGAGTGTCGGGTACTGAAGCTTTCTTT. The chain joins TRBV7-2 to TRBJ1-1, with TRBD1 matching over 8 bases. Germline-derived CDR1 and CDR2 are SGHTA and FQGNSA. After removal of 5 bases from V and 5 bases from J, the junction contained 13 bases not matched to a gene. CDR3 length: 16 residues. Supplemented by reference TRBV7-2 and TRBJ1-1, the full variable domain reads GAGVSQSPSNKVTEKGKDVELRCDPISGHTALYWYRQSLGQGLEFLIYFQGNSAPDKSGLPSDRFSAERTGGSVSTLTIQRTQQEDSAVYLCASSLGQGVSGTEAFFGQGTRLTVV.